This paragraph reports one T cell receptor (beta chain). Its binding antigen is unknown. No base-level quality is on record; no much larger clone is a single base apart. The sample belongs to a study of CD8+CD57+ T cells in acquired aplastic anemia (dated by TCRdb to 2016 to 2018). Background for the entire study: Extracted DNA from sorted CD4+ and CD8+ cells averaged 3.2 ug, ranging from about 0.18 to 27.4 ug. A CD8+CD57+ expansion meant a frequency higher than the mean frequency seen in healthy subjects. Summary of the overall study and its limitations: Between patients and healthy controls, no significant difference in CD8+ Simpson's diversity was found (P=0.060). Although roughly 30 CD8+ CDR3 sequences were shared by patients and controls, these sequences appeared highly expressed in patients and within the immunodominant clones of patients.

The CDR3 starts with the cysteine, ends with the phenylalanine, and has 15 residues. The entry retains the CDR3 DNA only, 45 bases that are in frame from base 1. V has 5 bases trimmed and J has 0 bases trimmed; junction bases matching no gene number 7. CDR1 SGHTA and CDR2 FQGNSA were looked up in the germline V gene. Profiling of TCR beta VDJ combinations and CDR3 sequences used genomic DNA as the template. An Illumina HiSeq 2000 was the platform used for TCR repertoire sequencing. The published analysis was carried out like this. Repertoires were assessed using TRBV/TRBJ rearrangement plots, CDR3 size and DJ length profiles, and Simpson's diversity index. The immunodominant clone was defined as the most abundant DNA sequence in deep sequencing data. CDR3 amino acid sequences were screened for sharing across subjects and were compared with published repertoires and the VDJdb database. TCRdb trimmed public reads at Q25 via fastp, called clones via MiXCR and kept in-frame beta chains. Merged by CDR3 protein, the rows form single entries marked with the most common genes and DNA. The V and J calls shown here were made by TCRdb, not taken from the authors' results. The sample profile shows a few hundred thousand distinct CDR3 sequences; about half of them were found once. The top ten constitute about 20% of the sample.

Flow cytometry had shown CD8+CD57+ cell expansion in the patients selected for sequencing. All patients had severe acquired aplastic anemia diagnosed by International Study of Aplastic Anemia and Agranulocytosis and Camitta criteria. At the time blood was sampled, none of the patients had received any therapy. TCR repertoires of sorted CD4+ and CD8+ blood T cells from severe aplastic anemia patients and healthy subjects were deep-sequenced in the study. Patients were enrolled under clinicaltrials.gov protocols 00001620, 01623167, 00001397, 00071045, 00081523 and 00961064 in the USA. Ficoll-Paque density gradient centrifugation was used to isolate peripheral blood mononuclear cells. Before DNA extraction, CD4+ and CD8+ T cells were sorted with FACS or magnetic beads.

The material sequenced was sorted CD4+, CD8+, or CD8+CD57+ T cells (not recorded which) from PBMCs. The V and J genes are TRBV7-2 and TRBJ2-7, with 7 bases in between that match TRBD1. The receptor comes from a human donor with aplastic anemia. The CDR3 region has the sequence CASSPDRDLSYEQYF. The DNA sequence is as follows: TGTGCCAGCAGCCCCGACAGGGACCTCTCCTACGAGCAGTACTTC.